The clone carrying this T cell receptor beta chain was observed a single time. The junction had 1 base not matched to a gene; V was cut back by 3 bases and J by 2 bases. The CDR3 is 16 residues long. Germline CDR1 and CDR2: LNHDA and SQIVND (reference sequence). Repertoires were generated with immunoSEQ multiplex PCR, while TCRdb's copy carries only in-frame clones and drops some. The data show some 210,000 clones, approximately 84% seen once. These data are taken from a study of blood T cell repertoires in COVID-19. Source material: peripheral blood. V gene TRBV19 combines with J gene TRBJ2-1, with 13 bases matching TRBD2. The sequence derives from a woman between 50 and 59 years old with active or convalescent COVID-19. The CDR3 DNA sequence: TGTGCCAGTAGTATCACTAGCGGGAGGGCCTACAATGAGCAGTTCTTC. This encodes CASSITSGRAYNEQFF. Full variable domain (rest looked up from reference TRBV19 and TRBJ2-1): DGGITQSPKYLFRKEGQNVTLSCEQNLNHDAMYWYRQDPGQGLRLIYYSQIVNDFQKGDIAEGYSVSREKKESFPLTVTSAQKNPTAFYLCASSITSGRAYNEQFFGPGTRLTVL.